The T cell receptor (beta chain) under discussion was sequenced for a study of cytomegalovirus exposure and HLA in healthy donors. The germline CDR1 and CDR2 sequences are KGHSH and LQKENI. The CDR3 spans 16 residues. V was trimmed by 0 bases and J by 0 bases, leaving 11 bases between them. Findings of the study overall: What was likely a sequencing artifact was a cluster of highly shared sequence variants.

As for this clone: Its cognate antigen is unknown.

The PCR used 60 Vbeta and 13 Jbeta primers. Sequencing was performed with immunoSEQ multiplex PCR; in TCRdb, only in-frame clones are kept and a portion is missing. Its table lists 91,000 or so clones. Sequenced material: PBMCs. The rearrangement uses TRBV18 and TRBJ1-1, with D uncertain. The sequence was collected from a woman aged 25-40 years in good health and CMV-seronegative. For the CDR3, the DNA is TGTGCCAGCTCACCACCAGTCGCCGGGATGAACACTGAAGCTTTCTTT. Amino acid sequence: CASSPPVAGMNTEAFF.